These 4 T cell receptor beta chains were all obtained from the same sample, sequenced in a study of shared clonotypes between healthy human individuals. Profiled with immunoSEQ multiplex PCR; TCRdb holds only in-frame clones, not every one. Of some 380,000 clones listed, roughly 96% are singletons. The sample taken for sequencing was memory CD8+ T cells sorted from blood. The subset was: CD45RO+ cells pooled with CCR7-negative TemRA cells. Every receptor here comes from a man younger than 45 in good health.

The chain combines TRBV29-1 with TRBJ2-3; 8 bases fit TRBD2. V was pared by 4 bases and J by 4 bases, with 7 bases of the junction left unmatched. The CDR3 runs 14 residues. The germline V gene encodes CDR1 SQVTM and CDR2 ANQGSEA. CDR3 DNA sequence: TGCAGCGTTGGAGGCGGGAGGAGGGCAGATACGCAGTATTTT. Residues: CSVGGGRRADTQYF.

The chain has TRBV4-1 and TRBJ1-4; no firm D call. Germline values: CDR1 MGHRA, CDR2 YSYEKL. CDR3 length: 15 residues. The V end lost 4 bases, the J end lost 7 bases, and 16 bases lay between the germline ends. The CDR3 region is CASSLIVGVPEKLFF. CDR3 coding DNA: TGCGCCAGCAGCCTGATCGTAGGTGTGCCTGAAAAACTGTTTTTT.

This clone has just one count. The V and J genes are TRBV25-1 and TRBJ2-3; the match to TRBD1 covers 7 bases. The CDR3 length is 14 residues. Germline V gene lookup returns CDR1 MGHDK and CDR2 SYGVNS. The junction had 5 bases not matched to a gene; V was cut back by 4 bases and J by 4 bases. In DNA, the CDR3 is TGTGCCAGCAGTGTCACAGGGGTGGCAGATACGCAGTATTTT. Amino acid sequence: CASSVTGVADTQYF.

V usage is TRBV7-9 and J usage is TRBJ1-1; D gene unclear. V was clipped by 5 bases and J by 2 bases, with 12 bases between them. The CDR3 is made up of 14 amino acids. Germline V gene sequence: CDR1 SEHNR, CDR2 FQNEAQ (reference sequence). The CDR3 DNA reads TGTGCCAGCAGCCTCCAGACGTTAAACACTGAAGCTTTCTTT. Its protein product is CASSLQTLNTEAFF.